This is a list of T cell receptor beta chains from one sample in a study of cytomegalovirus exposure and HLA in healthy donors. Assay: immunoSEQ multiplex PCR; the TCRdb copy retains only in-frame clones and omits some. The sample includes about 150,000 clones, about 86% seen only once; the top ten take 2% to 2.5%. The sequenced sample was PBMCs. These receptors were taken from a human donor in good health. The CDR3 runs from the conserved cysteine through the conserved F or W. D genes are given only for firm matches. Expanded clones are given a class, and other clones once, few, many or no size at all.

D: TRBD2; size: NA; V: TRBV19; J: TRBJ2-7; CDR3: CASSPTSGGAYEQYF; DNA: TGTGCCAGTAGTCCCACTAGCGGGGGGGCCTACGAGCAGTACTTC
D: TRBD2; size: NA; V: TRBV19; J: TRBJ2-7; CDR3: CASSAPSSGRSDEQYF; DNA: TGTGCCAGTAGTGCTCCATCTAGCGGGAGGTCCGATGAGCAGTACTTC
D: TRBD2; size: NA; V: TRBV4-3; J: TRBJ2-1; CDR3: CASSQGVTSGGLSSYNEQFF; DNA: TGCGCCAGCAGCCAAGGGGTGACTAGCGGGGGCCTAAGCTCCTACAATGAGCAGTTCTTC
D: NA; size: NA; V: TRBV4-3; J: TRBJ1-3; CDR3: CASSQVGLSGNTIYF; DNA: TGCGCCAGCAGCCAAGTTGGCCTCTCTGGAAACACCATATATTTT
D: NA; size: few; V: TRBV19; J: TRBJ2-7; CDR3: CASSIYPAYEQYF; DNA: TGTGCCAGTAGTATATATCCAGCCTACGAGCAGTACTTC
D: NA; size: NA; V: TRBV6-5; J: TRBJ1-2; CDR3: CASSYSSRDYGYTF; DNA: TGTGCCAGCAGTTACTCGTCCCGGGACTATGGCTACACCTTC
D: NA; size: few; V: TRBV4-2; J: TRBJ2-7; CDR3: CASSQGSPSREQYF; DNA: TGTGCCAGCAGCCAAGGGAGTCCGTCTAGGGAGCAGTACTTC
D: TRBD2; size: NA; V: TRBV27; J: TRBJ2-7; CDR3: CASRAVGEGWNEQYF; DNA: TGTGCCAGCAGAGCGGTTGGGGAGGGCTGGAACGAGCAGTACTTC
D: NA; size: few; V: TRBV9; J: TRBJ2-7; CDR3: CASSGSGDTTYEQYF; DNA: TGTGCCAGCAGCGGGAGTGGGGACACGACCTACGAGCAGTACTTC
D: NA; size: NA; V: TRBV29-1; J: TRBJ1-4; CDR3: CSAYRVYGEKLFF; DNA: TGCAGCGCATACAGAGTTTACGGTGAAAAACTGTTTTTT
D: NA; size: NA; V: TRBV9; J: TRBJ2-5; CDR3: CASSVSGYYQETQYF; DNA: TGTGCCAGCAGCGTTAGCGGTTATTACCAAGAGACCCAGTACTTC
D: NA; size: NA; V: TRBV6-1; J: TRBJ1-2; CDR3: CASSTRGLFDGYTF; DNA: TGTGCCAGCAGTACAAGGGGGTTATTCGATGGCTACACCTTC
D: TRBD2; size: NA; V: TRBV11-2; J: TRBJ2-1; CDR3: CASSLALGLADYNEQFF; DNA: TGTGCCAGCAGCTTAGCACTGGGACTAGCGGACTACAATGAGCAGTTCTTC